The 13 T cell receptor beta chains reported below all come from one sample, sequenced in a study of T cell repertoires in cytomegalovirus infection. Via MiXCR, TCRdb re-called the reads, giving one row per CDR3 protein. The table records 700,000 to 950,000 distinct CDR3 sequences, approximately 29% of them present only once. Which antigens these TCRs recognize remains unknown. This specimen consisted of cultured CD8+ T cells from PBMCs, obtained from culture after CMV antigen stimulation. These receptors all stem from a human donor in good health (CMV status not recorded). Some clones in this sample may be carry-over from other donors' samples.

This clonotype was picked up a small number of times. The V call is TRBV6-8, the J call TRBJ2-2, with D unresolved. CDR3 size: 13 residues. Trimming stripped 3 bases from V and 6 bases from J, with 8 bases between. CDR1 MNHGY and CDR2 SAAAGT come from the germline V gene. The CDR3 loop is CASSYSYSGELFF. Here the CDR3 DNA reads TGTGCCAGCAGTTATAGTTACTCCGGGGAGCTGTTTTTT.

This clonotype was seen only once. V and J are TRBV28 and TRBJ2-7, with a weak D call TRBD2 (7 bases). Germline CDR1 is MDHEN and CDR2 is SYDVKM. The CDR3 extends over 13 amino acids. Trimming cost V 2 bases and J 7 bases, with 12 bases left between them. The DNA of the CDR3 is TGTGCCAGCAGTTTACGGGGGGCTGGGGAGCAGTACGTC. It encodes CASSLRGAGEQYV.

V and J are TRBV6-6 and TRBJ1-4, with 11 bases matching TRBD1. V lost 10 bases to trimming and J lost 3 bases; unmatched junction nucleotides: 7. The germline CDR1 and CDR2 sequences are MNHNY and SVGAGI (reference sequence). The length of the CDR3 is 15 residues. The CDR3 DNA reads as TGTGCCAAACGGGACAGGGGGAAATCTAATGAAAAACTGTTTTTT. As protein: CAKRDRGKSNEKLFF.

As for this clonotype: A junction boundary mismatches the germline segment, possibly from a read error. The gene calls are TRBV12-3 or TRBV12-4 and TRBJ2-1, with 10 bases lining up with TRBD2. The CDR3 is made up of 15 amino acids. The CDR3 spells CASSLAGASHNEQFF. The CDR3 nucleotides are TGTGCCAGCAGCCTAGCGGGGGCCTCCCACAATGAGCAGTTCTTC.

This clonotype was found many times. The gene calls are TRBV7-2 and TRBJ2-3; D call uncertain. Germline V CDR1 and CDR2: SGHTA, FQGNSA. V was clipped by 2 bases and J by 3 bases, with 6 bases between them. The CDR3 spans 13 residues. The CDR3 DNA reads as TGTGCCAGCAGCTTAATAGGTACAGATACGCAGTATTTT. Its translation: CASSLIGTDTQYF.

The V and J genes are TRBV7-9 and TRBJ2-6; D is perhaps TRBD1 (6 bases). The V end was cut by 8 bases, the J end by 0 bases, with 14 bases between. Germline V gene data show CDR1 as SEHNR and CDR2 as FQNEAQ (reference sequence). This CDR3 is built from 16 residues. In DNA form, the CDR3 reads TGTGCCAGCTGCAGGGGTCAAATCTCTGGGGCCAACGTCCTGACTTTC. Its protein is CASCRGQISGANVLTF.

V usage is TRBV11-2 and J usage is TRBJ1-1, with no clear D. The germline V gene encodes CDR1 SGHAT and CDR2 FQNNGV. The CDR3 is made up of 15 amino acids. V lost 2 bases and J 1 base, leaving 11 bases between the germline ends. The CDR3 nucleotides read TGTGCCAGCAGCTTATGGCGGAGGAAGAACACTGAAGCTTTCTTT. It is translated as CASSLWRRKNTEAFF.

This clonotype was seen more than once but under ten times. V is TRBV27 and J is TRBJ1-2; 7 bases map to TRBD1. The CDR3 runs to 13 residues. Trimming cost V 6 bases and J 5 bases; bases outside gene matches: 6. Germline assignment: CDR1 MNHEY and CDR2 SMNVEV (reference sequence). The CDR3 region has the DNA TGTGCCAGCAGGGGGGACAGCTGGTATGGCTACACCTTC. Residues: CASRGDSWYGYTF.

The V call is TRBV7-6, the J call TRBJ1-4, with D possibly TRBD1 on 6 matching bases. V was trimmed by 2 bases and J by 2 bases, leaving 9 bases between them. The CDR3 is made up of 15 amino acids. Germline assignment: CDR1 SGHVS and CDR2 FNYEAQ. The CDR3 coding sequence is TGTGCCAGCAGCTTAAACAGGGCGACTAATGAAAAACTGTTTTTT. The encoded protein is CASSLNRATNEKLFF.

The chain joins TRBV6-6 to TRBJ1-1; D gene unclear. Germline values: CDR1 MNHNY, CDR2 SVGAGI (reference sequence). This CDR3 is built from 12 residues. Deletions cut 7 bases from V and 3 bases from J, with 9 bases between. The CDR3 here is CASTQAYTEAFF. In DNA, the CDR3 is TGTGCCAGCACTCAGGCGTACACTGAAGCTTTCTTT.

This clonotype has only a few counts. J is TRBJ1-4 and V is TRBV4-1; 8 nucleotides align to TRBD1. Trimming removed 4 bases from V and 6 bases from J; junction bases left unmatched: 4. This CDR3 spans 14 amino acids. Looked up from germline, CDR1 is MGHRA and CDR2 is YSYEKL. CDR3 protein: CASSPTGADEKLFF. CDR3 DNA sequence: TGCGCCAGCAGCCCGACAGGGGCGGATGAAAAACTGTTTTTT.

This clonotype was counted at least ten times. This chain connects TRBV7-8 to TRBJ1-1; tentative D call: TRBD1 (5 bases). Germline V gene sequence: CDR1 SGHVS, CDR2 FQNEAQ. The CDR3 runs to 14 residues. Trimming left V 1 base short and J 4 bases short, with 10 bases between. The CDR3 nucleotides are TGTGCCAGCAGCTTAGAATTTCAGGGCACTGAAGCTTTCTTT. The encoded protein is CASSLEFQGTEAFF.

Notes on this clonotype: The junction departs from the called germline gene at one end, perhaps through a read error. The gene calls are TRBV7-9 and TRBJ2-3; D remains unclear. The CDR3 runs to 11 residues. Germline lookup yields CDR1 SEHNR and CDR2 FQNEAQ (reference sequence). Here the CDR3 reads CASSFGDEANF. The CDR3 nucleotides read TGTGCCAGCAGCTTCGGCGATGAGGCCAATTTT.